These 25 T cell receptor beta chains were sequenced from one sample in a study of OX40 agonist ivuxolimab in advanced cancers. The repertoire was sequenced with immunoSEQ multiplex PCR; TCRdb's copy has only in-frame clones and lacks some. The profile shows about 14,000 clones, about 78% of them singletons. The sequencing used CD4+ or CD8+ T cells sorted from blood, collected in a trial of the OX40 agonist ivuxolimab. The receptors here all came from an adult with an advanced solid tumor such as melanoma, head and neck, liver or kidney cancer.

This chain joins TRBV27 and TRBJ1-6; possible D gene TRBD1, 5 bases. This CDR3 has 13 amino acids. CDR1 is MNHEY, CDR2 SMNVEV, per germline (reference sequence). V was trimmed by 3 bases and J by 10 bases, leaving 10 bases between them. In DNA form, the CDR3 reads TGTGCCAGCAGTTTCCAGGGAGCCTCACCCCTCCACTTT. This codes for CASSFQGASPLHF.

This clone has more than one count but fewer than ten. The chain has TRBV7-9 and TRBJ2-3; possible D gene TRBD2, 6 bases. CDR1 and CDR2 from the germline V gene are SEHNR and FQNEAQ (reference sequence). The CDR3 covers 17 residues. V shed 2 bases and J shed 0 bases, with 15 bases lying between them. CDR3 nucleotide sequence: TGTGCCAGCAGCTTAAGGGACTCCGAAACTAGCACAGATACGCAGTATTTT. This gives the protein CASSLRDSETSTDTQYF.

The CDR3 coding sequence is TGTGCCAGCAGCCCTGGACTCTCCTACGAGCAGTACTTC. It yields the protein CASSPGLSYEQYF. The chain has TRBV13 and TRBJ2-7; TRBD2 might be the D (5 bases). The CDR3 runs 13 residues. Germline CDR1 PRHDT, CDR2 FYEKMQ (reference sequence). V shed 5 bases and J shed 0 bases, with 8 bases lying between them.

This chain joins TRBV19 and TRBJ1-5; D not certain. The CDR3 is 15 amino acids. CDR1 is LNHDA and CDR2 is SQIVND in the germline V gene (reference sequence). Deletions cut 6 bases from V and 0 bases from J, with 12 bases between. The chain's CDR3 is CASSPLSYSNQPQHF. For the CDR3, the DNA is TGTGCCAGTAGCCCCCTCAGTTATAGCAATCAGCCCCAGCATTTT.

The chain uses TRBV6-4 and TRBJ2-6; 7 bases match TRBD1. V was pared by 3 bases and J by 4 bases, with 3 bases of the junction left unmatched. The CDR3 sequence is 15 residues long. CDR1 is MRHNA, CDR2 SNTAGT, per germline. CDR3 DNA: TGTGCCAGCAGTGAAACAGGGGAAGGGGCCAACGTCCTGACTTTC. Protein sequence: CASSETGEGANVLTF.

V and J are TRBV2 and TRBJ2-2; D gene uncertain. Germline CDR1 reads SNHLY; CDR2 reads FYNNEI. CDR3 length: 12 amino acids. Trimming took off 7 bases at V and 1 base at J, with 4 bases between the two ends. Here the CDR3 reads CASTQNTGELFF. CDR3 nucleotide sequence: TGTGCCAGCACCCAGAACACCGGGGAGCTGTTTTTT.

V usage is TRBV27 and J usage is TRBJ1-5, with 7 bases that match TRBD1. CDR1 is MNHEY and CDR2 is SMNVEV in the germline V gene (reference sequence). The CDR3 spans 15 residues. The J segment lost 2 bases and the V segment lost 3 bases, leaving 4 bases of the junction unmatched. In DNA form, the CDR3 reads TGTGCCAGCAGTTTTCCAGGGGGGGGCAATCAGCCCCAGCATTTT. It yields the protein CASSFPGGGNQPQHF.

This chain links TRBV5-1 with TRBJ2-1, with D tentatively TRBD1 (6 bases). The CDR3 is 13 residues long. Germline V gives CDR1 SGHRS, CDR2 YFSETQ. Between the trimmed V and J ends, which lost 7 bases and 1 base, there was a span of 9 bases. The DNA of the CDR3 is TGCGCCAGCGGGACACCTTCCTACAATGAGCAGTTCTTC. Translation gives CASGTPSYNEQFF.

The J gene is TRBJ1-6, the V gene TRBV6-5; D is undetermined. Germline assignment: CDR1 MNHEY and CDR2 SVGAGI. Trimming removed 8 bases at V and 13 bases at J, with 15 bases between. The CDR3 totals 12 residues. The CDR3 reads CASGRITGPLHF. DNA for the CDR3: TGTGCCAGCGGCCGGATCACTGGGCCCCTCCACTTT.

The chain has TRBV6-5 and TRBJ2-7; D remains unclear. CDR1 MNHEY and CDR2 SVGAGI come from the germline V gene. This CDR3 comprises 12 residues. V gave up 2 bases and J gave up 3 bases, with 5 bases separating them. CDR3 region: CASSYRVYEQYF. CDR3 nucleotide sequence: TGTGCCAGCAGTTACAGGGTCTACGAGCAGTACTTC.

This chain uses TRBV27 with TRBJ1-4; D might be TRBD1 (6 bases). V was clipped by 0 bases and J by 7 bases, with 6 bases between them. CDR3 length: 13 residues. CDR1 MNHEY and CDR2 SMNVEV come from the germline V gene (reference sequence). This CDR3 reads CASSLSGGEKLFF. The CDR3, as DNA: TGTGCCAGCAGTTTATCAGGGGGTGAAAAACTGTTTTTT.

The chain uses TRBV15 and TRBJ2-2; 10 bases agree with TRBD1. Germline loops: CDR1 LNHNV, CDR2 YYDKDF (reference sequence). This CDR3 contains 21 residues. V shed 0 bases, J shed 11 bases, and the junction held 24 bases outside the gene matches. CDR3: CATSRDVGQGHRTRWLQELFF. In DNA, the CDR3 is TGTGCCACCAGCAGAGATGTGGGACAGGGGCACCGGACTAGGTGGCTTCAAGAGCTGTTTTTT.

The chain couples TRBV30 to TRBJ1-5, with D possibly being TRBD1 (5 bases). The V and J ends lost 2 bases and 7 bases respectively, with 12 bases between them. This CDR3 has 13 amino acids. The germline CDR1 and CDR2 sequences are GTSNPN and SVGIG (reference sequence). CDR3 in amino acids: CAWSSDSEQPQHF. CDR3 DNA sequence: TGTGCCTGGAGTTCTGACAGTGAGCAGCCCCAGCATTTT.

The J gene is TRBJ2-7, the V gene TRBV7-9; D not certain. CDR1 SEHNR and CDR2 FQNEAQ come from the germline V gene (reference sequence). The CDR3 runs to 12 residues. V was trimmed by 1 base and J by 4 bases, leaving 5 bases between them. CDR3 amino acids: CASSLVTYEQYF. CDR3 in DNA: TGTGCCAGCAGCTTAGTAACATACGAGCAGTACTTC.

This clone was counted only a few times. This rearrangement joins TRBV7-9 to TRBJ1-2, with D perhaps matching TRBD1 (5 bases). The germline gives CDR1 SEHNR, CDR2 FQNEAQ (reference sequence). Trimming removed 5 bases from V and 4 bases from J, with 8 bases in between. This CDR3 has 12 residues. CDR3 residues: CASSPGGYGYTF. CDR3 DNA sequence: TGTGCCAGCAGCCCCGGGGGCTATGGCTACACCTTC.

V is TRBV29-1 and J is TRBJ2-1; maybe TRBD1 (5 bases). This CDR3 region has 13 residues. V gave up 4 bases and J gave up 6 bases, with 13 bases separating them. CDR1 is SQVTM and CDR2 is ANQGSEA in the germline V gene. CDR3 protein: CSVGSGYSNEQFF. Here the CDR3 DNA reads TGCAGCGTTGGGTCAGGGTATAGCAATGAGCAGTTCTTC.

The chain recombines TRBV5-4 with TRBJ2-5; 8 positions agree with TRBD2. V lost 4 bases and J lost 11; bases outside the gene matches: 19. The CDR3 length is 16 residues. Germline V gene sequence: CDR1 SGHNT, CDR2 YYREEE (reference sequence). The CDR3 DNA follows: TGTGCCAGCAGCCAAGATTCCGCGGGGGGACTGGGAGAGCAGTACTTC. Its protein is CASSQDSAGGLGEQYF.

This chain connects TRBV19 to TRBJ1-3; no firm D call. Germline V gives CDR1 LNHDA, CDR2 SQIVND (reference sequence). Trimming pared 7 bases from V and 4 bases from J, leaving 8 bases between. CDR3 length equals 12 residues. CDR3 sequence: CASTNVGNTIYF. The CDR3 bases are TGTGCCAGTACCAACGTGGGAAACACCATATATTTT.

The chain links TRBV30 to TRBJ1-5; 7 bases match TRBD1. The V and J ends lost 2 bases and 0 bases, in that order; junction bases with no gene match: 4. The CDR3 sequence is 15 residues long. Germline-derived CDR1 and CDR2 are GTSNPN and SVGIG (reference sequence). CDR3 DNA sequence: TGTGCCTGGAGTCGGGGGACAGATAGCAATCAGCCCCAGCATTTT. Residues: CAWSRGTDSNQPQHF.

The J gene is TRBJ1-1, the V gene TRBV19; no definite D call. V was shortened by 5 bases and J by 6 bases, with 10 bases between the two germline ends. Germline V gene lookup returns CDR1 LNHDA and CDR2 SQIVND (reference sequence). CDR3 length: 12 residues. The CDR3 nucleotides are TGTGCCAGTAGTCCTGGGATAGCTGAAGCTTTCTTT. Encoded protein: CASSPGIAEAFF.

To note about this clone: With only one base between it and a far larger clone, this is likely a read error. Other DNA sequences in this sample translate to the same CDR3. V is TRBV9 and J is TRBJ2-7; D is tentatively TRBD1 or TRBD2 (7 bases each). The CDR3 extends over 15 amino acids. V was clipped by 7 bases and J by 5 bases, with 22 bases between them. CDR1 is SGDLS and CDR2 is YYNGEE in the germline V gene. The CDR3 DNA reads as TGTGCCAGCCGCGGGGGTCAAGGGGGCAGGGACGAGCAGTACTTC. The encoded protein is CASRGGQGGRDEQYF.

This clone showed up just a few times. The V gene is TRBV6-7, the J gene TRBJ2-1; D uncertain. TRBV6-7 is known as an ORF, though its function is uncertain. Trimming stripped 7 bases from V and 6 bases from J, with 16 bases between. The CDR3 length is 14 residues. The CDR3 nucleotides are TGTGCCAGCACCCCCCGGTACGGCTCCAATGAGCAGTTCTTC. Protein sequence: CASTPRYGSNEQFF.

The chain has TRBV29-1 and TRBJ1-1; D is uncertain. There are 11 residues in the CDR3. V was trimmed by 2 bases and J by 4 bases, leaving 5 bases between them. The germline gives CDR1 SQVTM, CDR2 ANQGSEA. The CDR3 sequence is CSVEKGTEAFF. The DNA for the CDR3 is TGCAGCGTTGAAAAGGGCACTGAAGCTTTCTTT. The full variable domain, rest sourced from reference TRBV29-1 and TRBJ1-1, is SAVISQKPSRDICQRGTSLTIQCQVDSQVTMMFWYRQQPGQSLTLIATANQGSEATYESGFVIDKFPISRPNLTFSTLTVSNMSPEDSSIYLCSVEKGTEAFFGQGTRLTVV.

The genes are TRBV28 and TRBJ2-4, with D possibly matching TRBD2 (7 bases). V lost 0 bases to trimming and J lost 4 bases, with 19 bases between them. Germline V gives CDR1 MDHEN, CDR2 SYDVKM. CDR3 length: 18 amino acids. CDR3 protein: CASSLWAGASRGKNIQYF. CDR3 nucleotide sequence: TGTGCCAGCAGTTTATGGGCGGGGGCGAGCCGTGGGAAAAACATTCAGTACTTC.

CDR3 residues: CASSSRGTSTDTQYF. The CDR3 nucleotides are TGTGCCAGCAGCTCACGGGGTACTAGCACAGATACGCAGTATTTT. The rearrangement joins TRBV9 to TRBJ2-3; D possibly corresponds to TRBD2 (5 bases). The V and J ends lost 4 bases and 0 bases respectively, with 12 bases between them. The germline gives CDR1 SGDLS, CDR2 YYNGEE. The CDR3 loop spans 15 amino acids. The full variable domain, rest sourced from reference TRBV9 and TRBJ2-3, is DSGVTQTPKHLITATGQRVTLRCSPRSGDLSVYWYQQSLDQGLQFLIQYYNGEERAKGNILERFSAQQFPDLHSELNLSSLELGDSALYFCASSSRGTSTDTQYFGPGTRLTVL.